A single sample is the source of the 2 T cell receptor beta chains below, sequenced in a study of Graves' ophthalmopathy and Graves' hyperthyroidism. From RNA, the CDR3 regions of TCR beta chains were amplified and sequenced. Investigators did first-round RT-PCR with HTBI primers, then second-round multiplex PCR. TCRdb passed the multiplex PCR reads through MiXCR, listing each CDR3 protein once. The table shows more than 1,000,000 distinct CDR3 sequences, with about 36% occurring only once. What was sequenced was peripheral blood or thyroid tissue (not recorded which). These receptor sequences come from an adult man with Graves' hyperthyroidism.

The chain is built from TRBV4-3 and TRBJ1-2; D not certain. Germline V gives CDR1 LGHNA, CDR2 YSLEER. V gave up 0 bases and J gave up 4 bases, with 18 bases separating them. The CDR3 length is 17 residues. The CDR3, as DNA: TGCGCCAGCAGCCAAGATTTTCGGGGAAGTGGCTTCTATGGCTACACCTTC. Translated: CASSQDFRGSGFYGYTF.

This clonotype was observed a handful of times. The V and J genes are TRBV6-2 or TRBV6-3 and TRBJ1-1, with TRBD1 as a possible D gene (6 bases). The CDR3 loop spans 14 amino acids. Germline values: CDR1 MNHEY, CDR2 SVGEGT. Trimming took 5 bases from V and 3 from J, leaving 13 bases between them. Here the CDR3 reads CASSPLGTYTEAFF. The DNA of the CDR3 is TGTGCCAGCAGTCCCCTGGGGACATACACTGAAGCTTTCTTT.